These 3 T cell receptor beta chains originate from one sample sequenced in a study of blood T cell repertoires in COVID-19. Generated by immunoSEQ multiplex PCR, the TCRdb table keeps only in-frame clones and is missing some. The table shows more than 140,000 clones, with about 79% occurring only once. The material sequenced was peripheral blood. Every receptor here comes from a woman aged 45 to 65 in a cohort sampled during active or convalescent COVID-19.

Here the CDR3 reads CASSPSPAGGVNTGELFF. CDR3 sequence (DNA): TGCGCCAGCAGTCCCAGCCCAGCGGGGGGCGTAAACACCGGGGAGCTGTTTTTT. V gene TRBV23-1 combines with J gene TRBJ2-2; 9 bases are shared with TRBD2. TRBV23-1 falls under the ORF class, with uncertain function. The CDR3 is made up of 18 amino acids. Losses at the gene ends were 4 bases for V and 2 bases for J; bases not matched to a gene: 11.

As regards this clone: The junction and the germline gene differ at one end; a read error may be behind it. The CDR3, as DNA: TGTGCTAGCAGCTTACGGAGCGGGGGCCACAATGAGCAGTTCTTC. Protein sequence: CASSLRSGGHNEQFF. The V call is TRBV7-7, the J call TRBJ2-1, with TRBD2 matching over 8 bases. Germline V gene data show CDR1 as SSHAT and CDR2 as FNYEAQ (reference sequence). The CDR3 length is 15 residues.

This clone was picked up a small number of times. V usage is TRBV19 and J usage is TRBJ2-7; a weak D match, TRBD2 (6 bases). Germline CDR1 is LNHDA and CDR2 is SQIVND (reference sequence). CDR3 length: 16 amino acids. Trimming pared 3 bases from V and 2 bases from J, leaving 17 bases between. The CDR3 here is CASSIGAGTAPYEQYF. The CDR3 bases are TGTGCCAGTAGTATTGGTGCGGGGACCGCACCCTACGAGCAGTACTTC.